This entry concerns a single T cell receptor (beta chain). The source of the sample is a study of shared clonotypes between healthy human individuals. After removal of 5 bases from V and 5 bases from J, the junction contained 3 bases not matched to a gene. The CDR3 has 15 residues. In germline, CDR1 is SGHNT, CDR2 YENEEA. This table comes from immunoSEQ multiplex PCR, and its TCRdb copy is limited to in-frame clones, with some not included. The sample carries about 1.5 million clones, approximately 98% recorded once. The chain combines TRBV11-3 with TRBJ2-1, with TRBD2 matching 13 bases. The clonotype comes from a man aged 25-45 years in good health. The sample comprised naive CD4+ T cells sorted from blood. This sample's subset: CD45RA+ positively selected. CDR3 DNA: TGTGCCAGCAGCGAAGGGACTAGCGGGAACAATGAGCAGTTCTTC. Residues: CASSEGTSGNNEQFF.